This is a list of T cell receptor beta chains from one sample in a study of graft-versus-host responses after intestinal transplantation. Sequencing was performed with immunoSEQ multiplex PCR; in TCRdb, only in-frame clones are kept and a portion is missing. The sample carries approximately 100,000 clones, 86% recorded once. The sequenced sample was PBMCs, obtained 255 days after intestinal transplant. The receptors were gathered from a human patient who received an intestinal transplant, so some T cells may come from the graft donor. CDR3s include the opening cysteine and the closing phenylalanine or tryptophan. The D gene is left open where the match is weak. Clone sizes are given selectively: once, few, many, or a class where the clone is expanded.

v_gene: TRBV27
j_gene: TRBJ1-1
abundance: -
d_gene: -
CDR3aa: CASSGNTEAFF
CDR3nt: TGTGCCAGCAGTGGGAACACTGAAGCTTTCTTT

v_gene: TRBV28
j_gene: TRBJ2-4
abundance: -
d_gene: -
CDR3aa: CASSFPGTLTKNIQYF
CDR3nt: TGTGCCAGCAGTTTCCCTGGGACGCTGACCAAAAACATTCAGTACTTC

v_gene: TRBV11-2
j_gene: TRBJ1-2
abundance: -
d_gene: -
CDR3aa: CASSPTIGRQRNPNYGYTF
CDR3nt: TGTGCCAGCAGCCCAACCATCGGTAGACAGAGGAACCCTAACTATGGCTACACCTTC

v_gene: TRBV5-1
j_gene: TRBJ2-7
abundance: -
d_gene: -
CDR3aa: CASSLGMGDEQYF
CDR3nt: TGCGCCAGCAGCTTGGGTATGGGGGACGAGCAGTACTTC

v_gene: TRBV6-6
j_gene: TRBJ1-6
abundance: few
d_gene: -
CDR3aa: CASSEVVSPLHF
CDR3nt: TGTGCCAGCAGTGAGGTAGTGTCACCCCTCCACTTT

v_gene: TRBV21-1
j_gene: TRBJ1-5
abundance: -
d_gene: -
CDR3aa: CASIGRGGIINQPQHF
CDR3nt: TGTGCCAGCATCGGCAGGGGGGGGATTATCAATCAGCCCCAGCATTTT

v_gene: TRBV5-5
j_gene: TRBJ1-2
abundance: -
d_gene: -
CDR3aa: CASSLDRGTYGYTF
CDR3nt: TGTGCCAGCAGCTTGGATCGGGGGACCTATGGCTACACCTTC

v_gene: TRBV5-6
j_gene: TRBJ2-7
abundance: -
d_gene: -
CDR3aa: CASSRRGYEQYF
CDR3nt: TGTGCCAGCAGCCGCAGGGGCTACGAGCAGTACTTC

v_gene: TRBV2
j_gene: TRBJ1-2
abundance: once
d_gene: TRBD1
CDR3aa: CASRALGTGDYGYTF
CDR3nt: TGTGCCAGCAGGGCCCTCGGGACAGGGGACTATGGCTACACCTTC

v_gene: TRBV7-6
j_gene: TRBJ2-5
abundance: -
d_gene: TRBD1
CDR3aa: CASSGIFGQGLETQYF
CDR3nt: TGTGCCAGCAGCGGCATATTCGGACAGGGCCTGGAGACCCAGTACTTC

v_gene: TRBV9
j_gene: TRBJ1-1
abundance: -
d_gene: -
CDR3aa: CANDPMGNTEAFF
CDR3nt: TGTGCCAACGACCCAATGGGGAACACTGAAGCTTTCTTT

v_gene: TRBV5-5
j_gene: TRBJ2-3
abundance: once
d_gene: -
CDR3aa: CASSFSRDTQYF
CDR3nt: TGTGCCAGCAGCTTTTCTAGGGATACGCAGTATTTT

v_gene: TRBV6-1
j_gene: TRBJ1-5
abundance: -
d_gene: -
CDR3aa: CASSEAGVGYSNQPQHF
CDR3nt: TGTGCCAGCAGTGAAGCGGGAGTAGGGTATAGCAATCAGCCCCAGCATTTT

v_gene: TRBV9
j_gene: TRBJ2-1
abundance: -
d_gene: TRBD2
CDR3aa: CASSVGGTLGGEQFF
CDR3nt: TGTGCCAGCAGCGTAGGCGGAACCCTCGGGGGGGAGCAGTTCTTC

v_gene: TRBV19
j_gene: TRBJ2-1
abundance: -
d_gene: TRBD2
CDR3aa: CASSIPGGSYNEQFF
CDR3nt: TGTGCCAGTAGTATCCCCGGGGGGTCCTACAATGAGCAGTTCTTC

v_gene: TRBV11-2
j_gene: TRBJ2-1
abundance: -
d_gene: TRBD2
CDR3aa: CASSLDAGGSYNEQFF
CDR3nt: TGTGCCAGCAGCTTAGACGCGGGAGGTTCCTACAATGAGCAGTTCTTC

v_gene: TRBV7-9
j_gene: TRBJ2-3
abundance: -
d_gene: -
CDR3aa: CASSPGQDTQYF
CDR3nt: TGTGCCAGCAGCCCAGGACAGGATACGCAGTATTTT

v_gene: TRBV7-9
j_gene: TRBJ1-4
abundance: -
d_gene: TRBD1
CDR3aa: CASSLGQGKKLFF
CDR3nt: TGTGCCAGCAGCTTAGGACAGGGAAAAAAACTGTTTTTT